The subject of this entry is one T cell receptor (beta chain). Antigen: not known. A v3.0 immunoSEQ assay was performed at survey level. The assay was immunoSEQ multiplex PCR, and TCRdb's table has in-frame clones only and misses some. The sample has around 19,000 clones, more than 65% seen once. This CDR3 has 17 amino acids. V was pared by 3 bases and J by 4 bases, with 7 bases of the junction left unmatched. Germline V gene lookup returns CDR1 SGHNT and CDR2 YYREEE (reference sequence). The data derive from a study of long-term antiretroviral therapy in people with HIV. Study background: A decade or so separates the oldest specimens from the later 2015 immediate-ART recommendation. Regarding the study as a whole: Against controls, HIV repertoires showed narrower ranges of CDR3 length. Diversity went up after ART and still fell short of transplant donor controls.

Each HIV-infected participant was given treatment in the United States. The TCR sequence derives from a man aged 25 to 40 with HIV. Sequences were derived from unsorted PBMCs, sampled at the start of antiretroviral therapy. This chain uses TRBV5-4 with TRBJ2-2, with TRBD2 matching 12 bases. The DNA of the CDR3 is TGTGCCAGCAGCTCCCAAACTAGCGGGAGGACCACCGGGGAGCTGTTTTTT. This codes for CASSSQTSGRTTGELFF.